The clone carrying this TCR beta chain was detected ten times or more. The sample is drawn from a study of T-cell reconstitution after alpha-beta-depleted transplantation in children. This CDR3 has 13 amino acids. Germline lookup yields CDR1 SEHNR and CDR2 FQNEAQ (reference sequence). The V gene lost 5 bases and the J gene lost 1 base, with 8 bases spanning the gap. As it was prepared, the TCRbeta library received unique molecular identifiers. MiXCR, run by TCRdb on the PCR reads, gives a single entry per CDR3 protein. The sample yields 140,000 or so distinct CDR3 sequences, around 9% seen once. The specimen was PBMCs, mostly from graft donor cells, collected 180 days after TCRalphabeta/CD19-depleted stem cell transplant. The rearrangement joins TRBV7-9 to TRBJ2-5, with D hard to call. The TCR originated in a female patient aged 2 to 10 who had a stem cell transplant for congenital amegakaryocytic thrombocytopenia, so the T cells may come from the graft donor. The CDR3 nucleotides are TGTGCCAGCAGCCGCCGCACCCAAGAGACCCAGTACTTC. It specifies CASSRRTQETQYF.